The 7 T cell receptor beta chains reported below all come from one sample, sequenced in a study of radiotherapy plus CTLA-4 blockade in lung cancer. Assay: immunoSEQ multiplex PCR; the TCRdb copy retains only in-frame clones and omits some. The data hold about 25,000 clones, with approximately 73% observed a single time. Sequences were derived from peripheral blood, sampled from a patient treated with radiotherapy plus ipilimumab. These receptors were obtained from a human donor with non-small cell lung cancer who had stable disease on radiotherapy plus ipilimumab.

This chain links TRBV7-8 with TRBJ1-1; D might be TRBD1 (6 bases). Germline-derived CDR1 and CDR2 are SGHVS and FQNEAQ. This CDR3 contains 16 residues. Trimming removed 1 base at V and 0 bases at J, with 12 bases between. CDR3 DNA sequence: TGTGCCAGCAGCTTAGGTAGACAGGTTATGAACACTGAAGCTTTCTTT. Amino acids: CASSLGRQVMNTEAFF.

This clone was observed a handful of times. The same CDR3 can be traced to other DNA sequences in this sample. The V gene is TRBV10-2, the J gene TRBJ1-6; possibly TRBD1 for D (5 bases). In germline, CDR1 is WSHSY, CDR2 SAAADI. V was trimmed by 0 bases and J by 10 bases, leaving 19 bases between them. CDR3 size: 17 residues. The CDR3 bases are TGCGCCAGCAGTGAGTCGCGGTCCAGGGACGGACGCTCACCCCTCCACTTT. Its translation is CASSESRSRDGRSPLHF.

The J gene is TRBJ2-3, the V gene TRBV5-1; 7 bases align to TRBD1. V gave up 4 bases and J gave up 4 bases; unmatched junction bases: 12. The V gene's germline CDR1 is SGHRS and CDR2 YFSETQ. The CDR3 has 16 amino acids. The CDR3 DNA reads as TGCGCCAGCAGCAGGGCCGGGACAACAGGGGCAGATACGCAGTATTTT. Translating it yields CASSRAGTTGADTQYF.

V is TRBV6-1 and J is TRBJ1-5; D remains unclear. Germline lookup yields CDR1 MNHNS and CDR2 SASEGT. The length of the CDR3 is 13 residues. Trimming took off 7 bases at V and 6 bases at J, with 13 bases between the two ends. CDR3 coding DNA: TGTGCCAGCACCTTTCAGGTCCTTCAGCCCCAGCATTTT. It yields the protein CASTFQVLQPQHF.

The chain uses TRBV28 and TRBJ1-5; no firm D call. The V end was cut by 4 bases, the J end by 2 bases, with 15 bases between. CDR3 length: 16 amino acids. The V gene's germline CDR1 is MDHEN and CDR2 SYDVKM. CDR3 loop: CASSSAPRSRNQPQHF. Written as DNA, the CDR3 is TGTGCCAGCAGTTCTGCCCCGAGGAGTCGCAATCAGCCCCAGCATTTT.

The V call is TRBV7-9, the J call TRBJ2-1; TRBD2 might be the D (5 bases). The CDR3 extends over 14 amino acids. Trimming shortened V by 4 bases and J by 4 bases, and 11 bases separated the two germline ends. CDR1 is SEHNR, CDR2 FQNEAQ, per germline (reference sequence). CDR3: CASSYPGFYNEQFF. CDR3 in DNA: TGTGCCAGCAGCTATCCGGGGTTTTACAATGAGCAGTTCTTC.

The genes are TRBV19 and TRBJ2-2, with TRBD1 identical over 11 bases. J gave up 7 bases and V 7 bases, and 8 bases lay outside the gene matches. Germline assignment: CDR1 LNHDA and CDR2 SQIVND (reference sequence). CDR3 length: 15 amino acids. The CDR3 sequence is CASTRTGGTGGELFF. CDR3 nucleotide sequence: TGTGCCAGTACAAGGACAGGGGGCACCGGCGGGGAGCTGTTTTTT.